These 10 T cell receptor beta chains came from one sample sequenced in a study of T-cell reconstitution after alpha-beta-depleted transplantation in children. TCRbeta library construction was performed incorporating unique molecular identifiers. TCRdb reanalysed the PCR reads using MiXCR and keeps one entry per CDR3 protein. Here the sample spans roughly 200,000 distinct CDR3 sequences, 13% to 15% being singletons. Sequenced here: PBMCs from the stem cell graft donor, sampled from the stem cell graft. The receptors here all came from a human donor who donated a stem cell graft to a child with acute lymphoblastic leukemia.

On this clonotype: This clone may be a read error of a much larger clone one base away. The gene calls are TRBV5-1 and TRBJ1-1; D not resolved. CDR1 and CDR2 from the germline V gene are SGHRS and YFSETQ. This CDR3 is built from 14 residues. CDR3 amino acids: CAGSLDGRNPEAFF. CDR3 nucleotide sequence: TGCGCCGGCAGCTTGGATGGTAGAAACCCTGAAGCTTTCTTT. Complete variable domain (other parts from reference TRBV5-1 and TRBJ1-1): KAGVTQTPRYLIKTRGQQVTLSCSPISGHRSVSWYQQTPGQGLQFLFEYFSETQRNKGNFPGRFSGRQFSNSRSEMNVSTLELGDSALYLCAGSLDGRNPEAFFGQGTRLTVV.

At least ten counts were recorded for this clonotype. The rearrangement joins TRBV7-9 to TRBJ2-5; D is undetermined. This CDR3 spans 12 amino acids. Trimming shortened V by 5 bases and J by 5 bases, and 9 bases separated the two germline ends. Germline lookup yields CDR1 SEHNR and CDR2 FQNEAQ (reference sequence). CDR3 nucleotides: TGTGCCAGCAGCCCTTTAAAGGAGACCCAGTACTTC. It translates to CASSPLKETQYF.

This clonotype was detected many times. The CDR3 nucleotides are TGTGCCAGCACAACTAGCGGGTATCCAGATACGCAGTATTTT. Translation: CASTTSGYPDTQYF. The chain has TRBV3-1 and TRBJ2-3; 9 nucleotides agree with TRBD2. This CDR3 contains 14 residues. The V gene's germline CDR1 is LGHDT and CDR2 YNNKEL (reference sequence). The V gene end was trimmed by 7 bases and the J gene end by 4 bases; junction bases not matched to a gene: 6.

This clonotype was recorded many times. V usage is TRBV5-1 and J usage is TRBJ2-7; possibly TRBD2 for D (6 bases). Trimming pared 0 bases from V and 4 bases from J, leaving 14 bases between. Germline lookup yields CDR1 SGHRS and CDR2 YFSETQ. CDR3 length: 15 amino acids. CDR3 in DNA: TGCGCCAGCAGCTTGGATAGGACTATCGAATACGAGCAGTACTTC. Translated: CASSLDRTIEYEQYF.

This clonotype was detected only once. It may be a read error: a sequence one base away is much more abundant. The chain uses TRBV5-5 and TRBJ1-5; D gene uncertain. Germline V gene data show CDR1 as SGHKS and CDR2 as YYEKEE (reference sequence). The CDR3 is made up of 13 amino acids. V gave up 4 bases and J gave up 7 bases, with 12 bases separating them. CDR3 bases: TGTGCCAGCAGCGGCCTCCTCAAGCAGCCCCAGCATTTT. This codes for CASSGLLKQPQHF.

This clonotype was counted between two and nine times. The gene calls are TRBV28 and TRBJ2-1; 8 bases agree with TRBD1. The CDR3 totals 14 residues. After removal of 8 bases from V and 7 bases from J, the junction contained 10 bases not matched to a gene. Germline CDR1 is MDHEN and CDR2 is SYDVKM. CDR3 loop: CASSWTGKMNEQFF. The CDR3 region has the DNA TGTGCCAGCTCATGGACAGGGAAAATGAATGAGCAGTTCTTC.

This clonotype was detected many times. The J gene is TRBJ2-7, the V gene TRBV27; 11 bases map to TRBD2. V gave up 4 bases and J gave up 3 bases; unmatched junction bases: 8. The CDR3 length is 16 residues. From germline, CDR1 is MNHEY and CDR2 SMNVEV (reference sequence). The CDR3, as DNA: TGTGCCAGCAGTTCCTTAGCGGGAGGGGCTCACTACGAGCAGTACTTC. The encoded protein is CASSSLAGGAHYEQYF.

The table lists this clonotype with many counts. At one end the junction does not follow the germline gene, possibly because of a read error. The chain joins TRBV29-1 to TRBJ1-1; no clear D. CDR1 is SQVTM, CDR2 ANQGSEA, per germline. The CDR3 extends over 10 amino acids. The CDR3 region is CSVKDPEAFF. The CDR3 nucleotides are TGCAGCGTTAAAGACCCTGAAGCTTTCTTT.

The gene calls are TRBV6-5 and TRBJ2-7; D is perhaps TRBD2 (5 bases). The CDR3 consists of 15 residues. The V end lost 0 bases, the J end lost 4 bases, and 13 bases lay between the germline ends. Germline-derived CDR1 and CDR2 are MNHEY and SVGAGI. CDR3 loop: CASSYSGVFGYEQYF. CDR3 in DNA: TGTGCCAGCAGTTACTCCGGGGTTTTTGGGTACGAGCAGTACTTC.

This clonotype was observed at least ten times. The chain couples TRBV7-8 to TRBJ2-3; 9 bases match TRBD2. The V gene's germline CDR1 is SGHVS and CDR2 FQNEAQ. The CDR3 contains 19 residues. Trimming took 4 bases from V and 0 from J; bases not matched to a gene: 14. CDR3 loop: CASSSRGLAYITSTDTQYF. The CDR3 DNA follows: TGTGCCAGCAGCTCCCGCGGACTAGCGTATATCACTAGCACAGATACGCAGTATTTT.